Listed here are 17 T cell receptor beta chains from one sample, sequenced in a study of OX40 agonist ivuxolimab in advanced cancers. The receptor library was made with the immunoSEQ multiplex PCR assay. TCRdb retrieved this table from immuneACCESS and kept in-frame rearrangements only. Not all clones are present; in checked studies, unresolved V genes account for under half, and no reason is known for the remainder. This sample has 65,000 to 80,000 clones in its table, and roughly 83% of those were observed once. Of the sample, 2.1% falls within the top ten clones. The material was CD4+ or CD8+ T cells sorted from blood, obtained in a trial of the OX40 agonist ivuxolimab. Receptors were obtained from an adult with an advanced solid tumor such as melanoma, head and neck, liver or kidney cancer.

The chain has TRBV7-6 and TRBJ1-5; D gene unclear. Trimming left V 1 base short and J 0 bases short, with 7 bases between. The CDR3 is 15 amino acids. The germline V gene encodes CDR1 SGHVS and CDR2 FNYEAQ. CDR3 coding DNA: TGTGCCAGCAGCTTAGTTCCAGGTAGCAATCAGCCCCAGCATTTT. Its protein is CASSLVPGSNQPQHF. Using reference TRBV7-6 and TRBJ1-5 for the parts outside the CDR3, the full variable domain is GAGVSQSPRYKVTKRGQDVALRCDPISGHVSLYWYRQALGQGPEFLTYFNYEAQQDKSGLPNDRFSAERPEGSISTLTIQRTEQRDSAMYRCASSLVPGSNQPQHFGDGTRLSIL.

The chain carries TRBV7-2 and TRBJ2-6; 7 bases line up with TRBD2. The CDR3 totals 18 residues. Germline V CDR1 and CDR2: SGHTA, FQGNSA. V lost 1 base and J lost 0; bases outside the gene matches: 6. The CDR3 sequence is CASSLDLWEGSGANVLTF. Written as DNA, the CDR3 is TGTGCCAGCAGCTTAGACTTATGGGAGGGCTCTGGGGCCAACGTCCTGACTTTC.

The genes are TRBV5-4 and TRBJ2-2; D perhaps matches TRBD1 (5 bases). This CDR3 has 15 amino acids. Per germline, CDR1 SGHNT and CDR2 YYREEE (reference sequence). The germline V and J ends were trimmed by 4 bases and 9 bases, with 19 bases remaining between them. The CDR3 DNA follows: TGTGCCAGCAGCCAGGGATTTTTCGCGAACCGGGAGCTGTTTTTT. This codes for CASSQGFFANRELFF.

This clone showed up just once. The rearrangement joins TRBV7-2 to TRBJ1-2, with D unclear. V lost 1 base and J 8 bases, leaving 5 bases between the germline ends. This CDR3 region has 11 residues. Germline V gene data show CDR1 as SGHTA and CDR2 as FQGNSA. For the CDR3, the DNA is TGTGCCAGCAGCTTAGTAGGGGGCTACACCTTC. Its protein is CASSLVGGYTF. Together with reference TRBV7-2 and TRBJ1-2, the CDR3 gives the full variable domain: GAGVSQSPSNKVTEKGKDVELRCDPISGHTALYWYRQSLGQGLEFLIYFQGNSAPDKSGLPSDRFSAERTGGSVSTLTIQRTQQEDSAVYLCASSLVGGYTFGSGTRLTVV.

The count of this clone is one. This chain joins TRBV19 and TRBJ1-3; 7 positions agree with TRBD1. J was trimmed by 4 bases and V by 5 bases; bases with no gene match: 17. The germline gives CDR1 LNHDA, CDR2 SQIVND (reference sequence). This CDR3 region has 18 residues. The CDR3 loop is CASSSRPKDRAIGNTIYF. CDR3 sequence (DNA): TGTGCCAGTAGTTCCCGACCGAAAGACAGGGCGATCGGAAACACCATATATTTT.

This sequence joins TRBV5-1 and TRBJ2-3, with 10 bases matching TRBD1. The ends lost 3 bases at V and 0 bases at J; junction bases unmatched: 7. Germline CDR1 reads SGHRS; CDR2 reads YFSETQ. This CDR3 is built from 17 residues. The CDR3 protein is CASSWTGGTTSTDTQYF. The CDR3 DNA follows: TGCGCCAGCAGCTGGACAGGGGGGACTACTAGCACAGATACGCAGTATTTT. The entire variable domain, with the rest obtained from reference TRBV5-1 and TRBJ2-3, is as follows: KAGVTQTPRYLIKTRGQQVTLSCSPISGHRSVSWYQQTPGQGLQFLFEYFSETQRNKGNFPGRFSGRQFSNSRSEMNVSTLELGDSALYLCASSWTGGTTSTDTQYFGPGTRLTVL.

The chain links TRBV29-1 to TRBJ2-1, with a possible D match to TRBD1 (5 bases). Germline V lookup: CDR1 SQVTM, CDR2 ANQGSEA. V was clipped by 6 bases and J by 6 bases, with 18 bases between them. CDR3 length: 14 residues. CDR3 region: CSVSASRASNEQFF. In DNA, the CDR3 is TGCAGCGTATCGGCGAGCAGGGCTAGCAATGAGCAGTTCTTC.

This chain links TRBV19 with TRBJ2-2; 8 positions agree with TRBD1. Germline V CDR1 and CDR2: LNHDA, SQIVND (reference sequence). The V segment lost 8 bases and the J segment 7 bases; nucleotides outside the gene matches: 12. The CDR3 extends over 15 amino acids. CDR3 residues: CASQIENRGSGELFF. The CDR3 DNA reads TGTGCCAGTCAGATAGAAAACAGGGGGAGCGGGGAGCTGTTTTTT.

The CDR3 nucleotides read TGTGCCAGCAGCTCCCCAGGGGGCGGAACCTACGAGCAGTACTTC. This encodes CASSSPGGGTYEQYF. V usage is TRBV28 and J usage is TRBJ2-7, with 8 bases fitting TRBD1. This CDR3 has 15 amino acids. The junction had 9 bases not matched to a gene; V was cut back by 6 bases and J by 2 bases. From germline, CDR1 is MDHEN and CDR2 SYDVKM.

The V and J genes are TRBV7-2 and TRBJ2-7; D gene ambiguous. Germline V gene lookup returns CDR1 SGHTA and CDR2 FQGNSA. The CDR3 length is 12 residues. V shed 4 bases and J shed 0 bases, with 4 bases lying between them. DNA of the CDR3: TGTGCCAGCAGCTCCAGCTCCTACGAGCAGTACTTC. Translating it yields CASSSSSYEQYF.

The genes are TRBV18 and TRBJ1-4; 7 bases are shared with TRBD1. Germline values: CDR1 KGHSH, CDR2 LQKENI. The CDR3 is 14 residues long. The V gene end was trimmed by 6 bases and the J gene end by 3 bases; junction bases not matched to a gene: 4. The DNA for the CDR3 is TGTGCCAGCTCTAGGGGGCCAGCTAATGAAAAACTGTTTTTT. Translated: CASSRGPANEKLFF.

V gene TRBV2 combines with J gene TRBJ2-1; D possibly corresponds to TRBD1 (5 bases). CDR3 length: 13 residues. Germline CDR1 and CDR2: SNHLY and FYNNEI. V was shortened by 4 bases and J by 8 bases, with 12 bases between the two germline ends. The CDR3 bases are TGTGCCAGCAGTGGGCAGTTAGGGGATGAGCAGTTCTTC. Its translation: CASSGQLGDEQFF. The full variable domain, completed using reference TRBV2 and TRBJ2-1, is EPEVTQTPSHQVTQMGQEVILRCVPISNHLYFYWYRQILGQKVEFLVSFYNNEISEKSEIFDDQFSVERPDGSNFTLKIRSTKLEDSAMYFCASSGQLGDEQFFGPGTRLTVL.

This clone occurred once. The V call is TRBV29-1, the J call TRBJ2-1, with TRBD2 matching 13 bases. Germline V lookup: CDR1 SQVTM, CDR2 ANQGSEA. This CDR3 has 15 residues. The junction had 8 bases not matched to a gene; V was cut back by 4 bases and J by 8 bases. The CDR3 nucleotides are TGCAGCGTTGCTCCCGGGACTAGCGGGGCTTATGAGCAGTTCTTC. It translates to CSVAPGTSGAYEQFF.

The chain has TRBV4-1 and TRBJ1-2, with D tentatively TRBD1 (5 bases). The germline V gene encodes CDR1 MGHRA and CDR2 YSYEKL. The CDR3 spans 17 residues. Trimming took 4 bases from V and 0 from J, leaving 18 bases between them. CDR3 protein: CASSPGATGVANYGYTF. CDR3 sequence (DNA): TGCGCCAGCAGCCCTGGGGCAACAGGCGTAGCTAACTATGGCTACACCTTC.

This clone was found a few times. The J gene is TRBJ2-7, the V gene TRBV2; D might be TRBD2 (6 bases). Looked up from germline, CDR1 is SNHLY and CDR2 is FYNNEI. The CDR3 has 14 residues. Trimming left V 8 bases short and J 4 bases short, with 18 bases between. CDR3 sequence (DNA): TGTGCCAGCGTCGCCCTCCAGCGGGTTTACGAGCAGTACTTC. The encoded protein is CASVALQRVYEQYF. Filled out from reference TRBV2 and TRBJ2-7, the complete variable domain reads EPEVTQTPSHQVTQMGQEVILRCVPISNHLYFYWYRQILGQKVEFLVSFYNNEISEKSEIFDDQFSVERPDGSNFTLKIRSTKLEDSAMYFCASVALQRVYEQYFGPGTRLTVT.

The chain is built from TRBV5-1 and TRBJ2-7; 7 nucleotides line up with TRBD2. J lost 7 bases, V lost 2 bases, and 9 bases had no gene match. The CDR3 runs to 14 residues. CDR1 is SGHRS, CDR2 YFSETQ, per germline. The CDR3 protein is CASSLREAWEEQYF. DNA of the CDR3: TGCGCCAGCAGCTTACGGGAGGCTTGGGAGGAGCAGTACTTC.

The V and J genes are TRBV25-1 and TRBJ1-5, with D possibly being TRBD1 (5 bases). V dropped 4 bases and J dropped 7 bases, with 14 bases sitting between them. CDR3 size: 14 residues. Germline assignment: CDR1 MGHDK and CDR2 SYGVNS. This CDR3 is CASSGGTGWQPQHF. The CDR3 coding sequence is TGTGCCAGCAGTGGAGGGACCGGGTGGCAGCCCCAGCATTTT.